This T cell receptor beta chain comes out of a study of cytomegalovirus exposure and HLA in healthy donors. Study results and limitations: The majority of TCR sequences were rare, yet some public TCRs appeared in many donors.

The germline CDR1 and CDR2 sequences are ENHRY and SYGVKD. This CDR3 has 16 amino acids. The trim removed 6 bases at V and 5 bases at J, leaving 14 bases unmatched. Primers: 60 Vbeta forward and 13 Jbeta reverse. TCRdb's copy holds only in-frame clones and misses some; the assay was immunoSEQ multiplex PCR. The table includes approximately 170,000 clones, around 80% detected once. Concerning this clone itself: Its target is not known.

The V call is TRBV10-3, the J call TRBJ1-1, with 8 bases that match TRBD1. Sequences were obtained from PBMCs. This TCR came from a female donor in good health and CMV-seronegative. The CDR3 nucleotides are TGTGCCATCAGGGCCTCGGCAGGGGGCGCAGGGACTGAAGCTTTCTTT. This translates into CAIRASAGGAGTEAFF.